The next 26 T cell receptor beta chains were all read from a single sample in a study of blood T cell dynamics during melanoma immunotherapy. Sequencing used immunoSEQ multiplex PCR; TCRdb keeps in-frame clones, though not all of them. The repertoire holds some 15,000 clones, with roughly 90% as singletons. Regarding time point: pre-treatment baseline. Sequenced here: blood, sampled from a patient treated with checkpoint blockade. The receptors shown here come from a human donor with melanoma.

The V gene is TRBV11-2, the J gene TRBJ1-1, with no clear D. CDR1 and CDR2 (germline): SGHAT, FQNNGV. The CDR3 runs 15 residues. V lost 5 bases and J 7 bases, leaving 20 bases between the germline ends. As DNA, the CDR3 is TGTGCCAGCAGCCACTACCGGGATTTGACCCATGAAGCTTTCTTT. This codes for CASSHYRDLTHEAFF.

This clone was counted once. The chain carries TRBV19 and TRBJ2-7; 9 bases match TRBD1. V lost 1 base and J lost 1; bases outside the gene matches: 2. Per the germline V gene, CDR1 is LNHDA and CDR2 is SQIVND (reference sequence). The CDR3 runs to 15 residues. DNA of the CDR3: TGTGCCAGTAGTATAGGGGGACAGGGATCCTACGAGCAGTACTTC. Translating gives CASSIGGQGSYEQYF.

The chain has TRBV5-1 and TRBJ1-6; D remains unclear. Germline CDR1 and CDR2: SGHRS and YFSETQ. The V gene lost 0 bases and the J gene lost 12 bases, with 16 bases spanning the gap. CDR3 length: 15 residues. CDR3 region: CASSLAETVSGPLHF. CDR3 nucleotides: TGCGCCAGCAGCTTGGCCGAGACCGTCAGCGGACCCCTCCACTTT.

This rearrangement joins TRBV5-6 to TRBJ2-3; no clear D. This CDR3 region has 16 residues. Deletions cut 4 bases from V and 0 bases from J, with 15 bases between. The germline CDR1 and CDR2 sequences are SGHDT and YYEEEE. CDR3 nucleotides: TGTGCCAGCAGCCCACGTTTCCAGTCTAGCACAGATACGCAGTATTTT. This translates into CASSPRFQSSTDTQYF.

The J gene is TRBJ1-1, the V gene TRBV11-2, with TRBD1 as a possible D gene (5 bases). V gave up 5 bases and J gave up 10 bases, with 14 bases separating them. The CDR3 consists of 12 residues. Germline V gene lookup returns CDR1 SGHAT and CDR2 FQNNGV. CDR3 nucleotide sequence: TGTGCCAGCAGCCCCGACCGGAGGGGAGCTTTCTTT. This gives the protein CASSPDRRGAFF.

The CDR3 is CASSVEDRASGAKNIQYF. For the CDR3, the DNA is TGTGCCAGCAGCGTAGAAGACAGGGCTAGCGGGGCCAAAAACATTCAGTACTTC. The chain recombines TRBV9 with TRBJ2-4; perhaps TRBD2 as D (8 bases). Germline V lookup: CDR1 SGDLS, CDR2 YYNGEE. V lost 0 bases to trimming and J lost 1 base, with 17 bases between them. The length of the CDR3 is 18 residues. Together with reference TRBV9 and TRBJ2-4, the CDR3 gives the full variable domain: DSGVTQTPKHLITATGQRVTLRCSPRSGDLSVYWYQQSLDQGLQFLIQYYNGEERAKGNILERFSAQQFPDLHSELNLSSLELGDSALYFCASSVEDRASGAKNIQYFGAGTRLSVL.

The chain carries TRBV9 and TRBJ1-3, with 9 bases fitting TRBD1. CDR1 is SGDLS and CDR2 is YYNGEE in the germline V gene. This CDR3 contains 15 residues. V was pared by 3 bases and J by 5 bases, with 6 bases of the junction left unmatched. CDR3 region: CASSGAGQGRNTIYF. The CDR3 nucleotides are TGTGCCAGCAGCGGAGCGGGACAGGGACGAAACACCATATATTTT.

The rearrangement joins TRBV19 to TRBJ1-2; possible D gene TRBD1, 6 bases. Trimming shortened V by 3 bases and J by 0 bases, and 11 bases separated the two germline ends. The CDR3 is 15 residues long. In germline, CDR1 is LNHDA, CDR2 SQIVND (reference sequence). The CDR3 nucleotides read TGTGCCAGTAGTATCGGGACACCTTCTAACTATGGCTACACCTTC. It is translated as CASSIGTPSNYGYTF.

V gene TRBV5-4 combines with J gene TRBJ1-3; D gene ambiguous. This CDR3 is built from 15 residues. Germline values: CDR1 SGHNT, CDR2 YYREEE (reference sequence). V was pared by 0 bases and J by 0 bases, with 7 bases between. The CDR3 reads CASSLEGSSGNTIYF. The CDR3 DNA sequence: TGTGCCAGCAGCTTGGAAGGGAGCTCTGGAAACACCATATATTTT.

The chain recombines TRBV28 with TRBJ2-7; 7 bases fit TRBD1. J gave up 3 bases and V 5 bases, and 10 bases lay outside the gene matches. This CDR3 comprises 15 residues. Germline V CDR1 and CDR2: MDHEN, SYDVKM. CDR3 sequence (DNA): TGTGCCAGCAGTCAAAGTTCAGGGGGATACTACGAGCAGTACTTC. This sequence encodes CASSQSSGGYYEQYF.

This chain uses TRBV6-5 with TRBJ2-1; D is undetermined. V dropped 4 bases and J dropped 7 bases, with 14 bases sitting between them. The germline gives CDR1 MNHEY, CDR2 SVGAGI. This CDR3 contains 14 residues. For the CDR3, the DNA is TGTGCCAGCAGTTGGGAAGGGCCGTTGAATGAGCAGTTCTTC. This encodes CASSWEGPLNEQFF.

V and J are TRBV30 and TRBJ1-6; D call uncertain. V was shortened by 0 bases and J by 9 bases, with 9 bases between the two germline ends. Germline V gene sequence: CDR1 GTSNPN, CDR2 SVGIG (reference sequence). The CDR3 length is 13 residues. CDR3 loop: CAWSVVGVSPLHF. The CDR3 coding sequence is TGTGCCTGGAGTGTCGTCGGGGTTTCACCCCTCCACTTT.

The chain has TRBV10-3 and TRBJ1-5, with TRBD1 matching over 9 bases. The germline gives CDR1 ENHRY, CDR2 SYGVKD. The CDR3 spans 15 residues. The V gene end was trimmed by 2 bases and the J gene end by 10 bases; junction bases not matched to a gene: 9. CDR3 sequence (DNA): TGTGCCATCAGTGAGACCGCGGGGACAGGGAATCCCCAGCATTTT. Protein product: CAISETAGTGNPQHF.

The genes are TRBV12-5 and TRBJ2-7, with 9 bases lining up with TRBD1. V trimming: 2 bases; J trimming: 6 bases; junction bases outside the gene matches: 2. CDR3 size: 13 residues. Germline loops: CDR1 LGHNT, CDR2 FRNRAP. In DNA, the CDR3 is TGTGCTAGTGGTTTGTTGGACAGGGGCGAGCAGTACTTC. This encodes CASGLLDRGEQYF. The whole variable domain, remainder taken from reference TRBV12-5 and TRBJ2-7, is DARVTQTPRHKVTEMGQEVTMRCQPILGHNTVFWYRQTMMQGLELLAYFRNRAPLDDSGMPKDRFSAEMPDATLATLKIQPSEPRDSAVYFCASGLLDRGEQYFGPGTRLTVT.

This chain uses TRBV7-9 with TRBJ2-7; D is ambiguous. CDR3 length equals 15 residues. In germline, CDR1 is SEHNR, CDR2 FQNEAQ (reference sequence). V shed 5 bases and J shed 5 bases, with 19 bases lying between them. For the CDR3, the DNA is TGTGCCAGCAGCACCAGACTGTCCCCTTGGAACGAGCAGTACTTC. Translation: CASSTRLSPWNEQYF.

This sequence joins TRBV30 and TRBJ1-4; D possibly corresponds to TRBD1 (5 bases). Trimming stripped 0 bases from V and 2 bases from J, with 13 bases between. This CDR3 spans 16 amino acids. Germline assignment: CDR1 GTSNPN and CDR2 SVGIG (reference sequence). The CDR3: CAWSVWGRGTNEKLFF. CDR3 nucleotide sequence: TGTGCCTGGAGTGTGTGGGGTCGGGGGACTAATGAAAAACTGTTTTTT.

The chain carries TRBV11-2 and TRBJ2-5, with D perhaps matching TRBD1 (6 bases). Germline V gives CDR1 SGHAT, CDR2 FQNNGV. Trimming took 4 bases from V and 7 from J, leaving 16 bases between them. The length of the CDR3 is 14 residues. For the CDR3, the DNA is TGTGCCAGCAGCTGGACAGCGGTGGCTGGGACCCAGTACTTC. Its translation: CASSWTAVAGTQYF.

The chain carries TRBV29-1 and TRBJ1-1; 7 positions agree with TRBD1. Germline values: CDR1 SQVTM, CDR2 ANQGSEA. The ends lost 5 bases at V and 5 bases at J; junction bases unmatched: 17. This CDR3 has 16 residues. For the CDR3, the DNA is TGCAGCGTTCTACTGGACAGGAGGTCGGGGGTAACTGAAGCTTTCTTT. Its protein is CSVLLDRRSGVTEAFF.

The chain joins TRBV10-3 to TRBJ1-5; D might be TRBD1 (5 bases). V was clipped by 2 bases and J by 4 bases, with 9 bases between them. Germline V gene lookup returns CDR1 ENHRY and CDR2 SYGVKD. CDR3 length: 14 residues. DNA of the CDR3: TGTGCCATCAGTGAGAGGGCAGGGAATCAGCCCCAGCATTTT. This translates into CAISERAGNQPQHF.

The J gene is TRBJ1-3, the V gene TRBV9; 8 nucleotides agree with TRBD1. Germline CDR1 is SGDLS and CDR2 is YYNGEE. The CDR3 totals 18 residues. V was pared by 3 bases and J by 2 bases, with 13 bases of the junction left unmatched. CDR3 DNA sequence: TGTGCCAGCAGCGAACAAACTCCGGGCAGGGGGCCTGGAAACACCATATATTTT. Its protein is CASSEQTPGRGPGNTIYF.

As DNA, the CDR3 is TGTGCCAGCAGTGAACAGGGACGGTATAATTCACCCCTCCACTTT. Its protein is CASSEQGRYNSPLHF. The rearrangement uses TRBV25-1 and TRBJ1-6, with a weak D call TRBD1 (5 bases). CDR1 is MGHDK, CDR2 SYGVNS, per germline. The V end was cut by 2 bases, the J end by 4 bases, with 9 bases between. The CDR3 extends over 15 amino acids.

This chain links TRBV7-2 with TRBJ2-3; D might be TRBD2 (5 bases). The CDR3 spans 15 residues. V dropped 3 bases and J dropped 0 bases, with 10 bases sitting between them. Germline V CDR1 and CDR2: SGHTA, FQGNSA. The CDR3 coding sequence is TGTGCCAGCAGCTTCGAGCGGCTTAGCACAGATACGCAGTATTTT. It translates to CASSFERLSTDTQYF.

This chain joins TRBV21-1 and TRBJ2-7; TRBD2 is the table's D call, not checked against the DNA. TRBV21-1 constitutes a pseudogene. The CDR3 totals 14 residues. The CDR3 sequence: CASCSRREGYEQYF. Here the CDR3 DNA reads TGTGCCAGCTGCTCGAGGAGAGAGGGATACGAGCAGTACTTC.

This chain connects TRBV5-6 to TRBJ2-7; D perhaps matches TRBD2 (5 bases). Germline CDR1 SGHDT, CDR2 YYEEEE. There are 14 residues in the CDR3. V dropped 2 bases and J dropped 5 bases, with 14 bases sitting between them. DNA of the CDR3: TGTGCCAGCAGCTTAAGCGGTCTCTTAGACGAGCAGTACTTC. Translation gives CASSLSGLLDEQYF. The full variable domain, its missing parts supplied by reference TRBV5-6 and TRBJ2-7, is DAGVTQSPTHLIKTRGQQVTLRCSPKSGHDTVSWYQQALGQGPQFIFQYYEEEERQRGNFPDRFSGHQFPNYSSELNVNALLLGDSALYLCASSLSGLLDEQYFGPGTRLTVT.

The chain uses TRBV27 and TRBJ1-6, with unresolved D. This CDR3 has 14 amino acids. The ends were cut back, 3 bases at V and 10 bases at J, with 13 bases in the middle. Germline values: CDR1 MNHEY, CDR2 SMNVEV (reference sequence). CDR3: CASSFRRVGSPLHF. CDR3 bases: TGTGCCAGCAGTTTTAGGAGGGTAGGATCACCCCTCCACTTT.

V gene TRBV2 combines with J gene TRBJ2-7; the D gene is possibly TRBD1 (5 bases). Germline lookup yields CDR1 SNHLY and CDR2 FYNNEI. V was clipped by 7 bases and J by 7 bases, with 14 bases between them. This CDR3 is built from 12 residues. CDR3 loop: CASTYRPSEQYF. Written as DNA, the CDR3 is TGTGCCAGCACATACAGGCCCTCTGAGCAGTACTTC.